The clone carrying this TCR beta chain was observed a single time. These data originate in a study of blood T cell repertoires in COVID-19. Study-wide context: Sources were T cells, B-cell-depleted T cells, or PBMCs; the material itself was cDNA or gDNA.

The CDR3 has 17 amino acids. Germline-derived CDR1 and CDR2 are SNHLY and FYNNEI. Trimming removed 3 bases from V and 5 bases from J; junction bases left unmatched: 10. Sequencing used immunoSEQ multiplex PCR; TCRdb keeps in-frame clones, though not all of them. The table records approximately 670,000 clones, about nine tenths of them present only once. The sample was peripheral blood. This chain connects TRBV2 to TRBJ2-5, with 12 bases that match TRBD2. This sequence was found in a woman under 30 with acute or convalescent COVID-19. The CDR3 loop reads CASSDTASGGAYETQYF. The CDR3, as DNA: TGTGCCAGCAGTGATACGGCTAGCGGGGGGGCCTATGAGACCCAGTACTTC.